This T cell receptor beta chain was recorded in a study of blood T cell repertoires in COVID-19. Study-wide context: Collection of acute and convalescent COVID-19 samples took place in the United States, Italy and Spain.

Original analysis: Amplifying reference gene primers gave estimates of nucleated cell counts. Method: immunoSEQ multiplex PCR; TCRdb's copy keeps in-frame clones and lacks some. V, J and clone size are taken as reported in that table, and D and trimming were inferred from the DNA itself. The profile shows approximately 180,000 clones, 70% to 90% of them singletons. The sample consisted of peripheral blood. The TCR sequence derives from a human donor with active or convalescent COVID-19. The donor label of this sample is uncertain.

DNA for the CDR3: TGTGCCAGCAGCTTGGCAGGAAACTCTGGAAACACCATATATTTT. It translates to CASSLAGNSGNTIYF. V usage is TRBV5-4 and J usage is TRBJ1-3; D is uncertain. From germline, CDR1 is SGHNT and CDR2 YYREEE (reference sequence). The CDR3 totals 15 residues. Trimming took off 0 bases at V and 0 bases at J, with 7 bases between the two ends.